This TCR beta chain is from a study of blood T cells in healthy people across ages. Sample-barcoded 5' priming and a J-beta primer mix drove a second PCR of 7 to 11 cycles. TCRdb called the 5' RACE reads again in MiXCR, with one record for every CDR3 protein. The sample shows 1,800,000 or so distinct CDR3 sequences, approximately 39% of them seen only once. V gave up 6 bases and J gave up 8 bases; unmatched junction bases: 12. Germline CDR1 reads MNHNY; CDR2 reads SVGAGI (reference sequence). CDR3 size: 15 residues. The source material was blood. This TCR derives from a human donor in good health. The gene calls are TRBV6-6 and TRBJ1-2; 10 bases line up with TRBD1. CDR3 amino acids: CASRRTGGLGPGYTF. CDR3 sequence (DNA): TGTGCCAGCAGACGGACAGGGGGGCTCGGTCCCGGCTACACCTTC.